The rows below give T cell receptor beta chains drawn from one sample of a study of human T cells and chemical hapten exposure. Using its own MiXCR run on the RACE reads, TCRdb lists one record per CDR3 protein. The top ten hold roughly 1.4% of the sample, which has 140,000 or so distinct CDR3 sequences, approximately 10% seen once. This material consisted of whole blood, taken in connection with sensitization to the hapten diphenylcyclopropenone (DPC). Receptors originate from a woman between 45 and 65 years old with alopecia areata. Some clones in this sample may be carry-over from other donors' samples. CDR3s include the opening cysteine and the closing phenylalanine or tryptophan.

TRBV7-8	CASSFKGQPNSGNTIYF
TRBV27	CASSLGLLTDTQYF
TRBV5-5	CASSLIGYEQYF
TRBV11-2	CASSLDRGRDEQFF
TRBV10-2	CASSGSRNGNYGYTF
TRBV7-9	CASTPASYEQYF
TRBV7-2	CASSLASDVGIDTQYF
TRBV18	CASSPPSGIGQFF
TRBV7-9	CASSLEGRLGETQYF
TRBV28	CASSPSDTIQYF
TRBV7-9	CASSLVAINYGYTF
TRBV12-2	CASRLGCSGANVLTF
TRBV25-1	CASRGVIEQFF
TRBV9	CASRRQGTFTDTQYF
TRBV3-1	CASSQVLGQGSMNTEASF
TRBV7-2	CASTRGSGSPLRTDTQYF
TRBV12-3/TRBV12-4	CASSFRQGHQPQHF
TRBV30	CAGNREGATQYF
TRBV9	CASSPRPLVGTEAFF
TRBV7-9	CAIPLPVTGKGYNEQFF
TRBV7-9	CASSPDLGAGTNAQYF
TRBV11-2	CASSPNRGDTQYF
TRBV24-1	CATITGGQGGEQFF
TRBV20-1	CSAREGASGTYEQYF
TRBV5-6	CASSLGRRDTEAFF
TRBV2	CASSEARAANEQFF
TRBV12-5	CASGSDKGSYNSPLHF
TRBV12-5	CASGAFGGEQFF
TRBV18	CASSPSTGVNQPQHF
TRBV5-1	CASSLAPSVGANTYEQYF
TRBV7-2	CASSQRTSAWGTDTQYF
TRBV3-1	CASSQGWDGFNEQFF
TRBV28	CASSLVDRGNGYTF
TRBV27	CASTPGRRNTGELFF
TRBV29-1	CSVRESGETQYF
TRBV19	CASSRGAIQETQYF
TRBV20-1	CSAREQKGLNTEAFF
TRBV3-1	CASSQSLAGSGELFF
TRBV28	CASSLTPPGALGGYTF
TRBV6-5	CASRRQGENTQYF
TRBV28	CASTAQGSRRDTQYF
TRBV18	CASSRTGTGIDTQYF